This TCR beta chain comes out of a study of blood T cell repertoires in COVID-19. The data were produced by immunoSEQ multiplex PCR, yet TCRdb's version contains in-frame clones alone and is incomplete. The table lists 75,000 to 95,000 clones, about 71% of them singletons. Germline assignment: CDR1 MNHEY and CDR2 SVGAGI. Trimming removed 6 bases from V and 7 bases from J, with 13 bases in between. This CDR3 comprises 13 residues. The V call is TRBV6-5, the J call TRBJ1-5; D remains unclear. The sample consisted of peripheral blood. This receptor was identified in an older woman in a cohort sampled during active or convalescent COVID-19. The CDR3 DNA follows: TGTGCCAGCAGAGGTTTGGAGGGACAGCCCCAGCATTTT. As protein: CASRGLEGQPQHF.